Listed below are T cell receptor beta chains from one sample, sequenced in a study of control samples from healthy donors and cancer patients. The protocol was immunoSEQ multiplex PCR, while the TCRdb copy is restricted to in-frame clones and leaves out a portion. The table records 150,000 or so clones, 80% to 95% of them present only once. Sequencing was performed on blood. The receptors here all came from a woman aged 30 to 39 in good health. CDR3s leave out the opening cysteine and the closing phenylalanine or tryptophan. Size is omitted from some rows. Given values are once, few, many or a class for expanded clones.

cdr3_length | clone_size | v_call | cdr3_aa
13 | - | TRBV27 | ASRDLGGRTDTQY
12 | - | TRBV11-1 | ASSLAQGASGYT
13 | - | TRBV6-1 | ASSEDLTRAGELF
13 | - | TRBV2 | ASSLGQGLKNEQF
10 | - | TRBV6-5 | ASSLYGDTQY
9 | - | TRBV29-1 | SARPVTEAF
13 | - | TRBV6-5 | ASSYQSGRQETQY
13 | - | TRBV4-2 | ASSPGRAGANVLT
12 | once | TRBV19 | ASSRDRDTDTQY
12 | few | TRBV3-1/TRBV3-2 | ASSQDSGNSPLH
9 | - | TRBV2 | ASSQRDKQY
14 | - | TRBV19 | ASSAGTDLRNQPQH
18 | few | TRBV23-1 | ASSQSGGGWPTGRNQPQH
12 | - | TRBV24-1 | ATTVTGGTDTQY
14 | - | TRBV28 | ASSTHGTGRNQPQH
14 | - | TRBV3-1/TRBV3-2 | ASSQGPSASYNEQF
11 | - | TRBV12-3/TRBV12-4 | ASSLRVAAGGT